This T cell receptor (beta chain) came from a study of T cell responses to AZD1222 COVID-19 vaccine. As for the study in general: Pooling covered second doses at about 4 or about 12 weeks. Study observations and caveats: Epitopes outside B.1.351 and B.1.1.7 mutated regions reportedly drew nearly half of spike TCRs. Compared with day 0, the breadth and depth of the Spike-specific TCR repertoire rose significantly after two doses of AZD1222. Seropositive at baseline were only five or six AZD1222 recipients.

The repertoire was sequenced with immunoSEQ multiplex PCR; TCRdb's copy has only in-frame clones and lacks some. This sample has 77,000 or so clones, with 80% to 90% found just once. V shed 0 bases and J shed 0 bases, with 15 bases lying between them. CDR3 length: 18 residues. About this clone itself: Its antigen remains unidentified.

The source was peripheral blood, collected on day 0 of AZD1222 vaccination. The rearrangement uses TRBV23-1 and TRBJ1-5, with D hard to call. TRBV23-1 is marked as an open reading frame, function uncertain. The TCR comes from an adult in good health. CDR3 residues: CASSQSGSSIYSNQPQHF. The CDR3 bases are TGCGCCAGCAGTCAATCGGGCAGTTCCATTTATAGCAATCAGCCCCAGCATTTT.